This T cell receptor (beta chain) is drawn from a study of control samples from healthy donors and cancer patients. Germline V CDR1 and CDR2: LNHDA, SQIVND (reference sequence). V was shortened by 5 bases and J by 8 bases, with 15 bases between the two germline ends. This CDR3 comprises 14 residues. The data were produced by immunoSEQ multiplex PCR, yet TCRdb's version contains in-frame clones alone and is incomplete. The sample lists 120,000 to 150,000 clones, approximately 91% occurring once. The genes are TRBV19 and TRBJ1-4; the D gene is possibly TRBD1 (5 bases). This sequence was found in a man aged 25 to 45 in good health. The sequenced sample consisted of blood. The CDR3 DNA reads as TGTGCCAGTAGTGATCGGACAAGAGGCGAAAAACTGTTTTTT. It specifies CASSDRTRGEKLFF.